The following is a TCR beta chain sequence with its context. This sample is part of a study of blood T cells in healthy people across ages. The study recruited healthy Caucasian donors from Russia who were aged roughly 6 to 90. The second PCR ran roughly 6 to 11 cycles with a sample-barcoded 5' primer and J-beta primers. TCRdb reanalysed the 5' RACE reads using MiXCR and keeps one entry per CDR3 protein. Found here are some 1.4 million distinct CDR3 sequences, 42% of them singletons; the top ten hold under 8%. The receptor comes from a woman under 30 in good health. The sequenced sample was blood.

The CDR3 region is CSAPGAGQSPEQYF. The CDR3 DNA reads TGCAGTGCCCCCGGGGCGGGACAATCCCCCGAGCAGTACTTC. The chain employs TRBV20-1 and TRBJ2-7; D tentatively fits TRBD1 or TRBD2 (6 bases each). Germline-derived CDR1 and CDR2 are DFQATT and SNEGSKA (reference sequence). V was pared by 6 bases and J by 6 bases, with 21 bases between. This CDR3 is built from 14 residues.